Each of the 25 T cell receptor beta chains below was sequenced from the same sample in a study of blood T cells in healthy people across ages. The use of a sample-barcoded 5' primer and a J-beta primer mix characterized a second PCR of about 7 to 12 cycles. One entry per CDR3 protein results from TCRdb running MiXCR on the 5' RACE reads. The profile covers around 620,000 distinct CDR3 sequences, with approximately 27% appearing a single time and under 20% taken by the ten largest. Sequenced input: blood. The receptors derive from a woman in her seventies in good health.

This clonotype was observed a few times. The chain joins TRBV12-3 or TRBV12-4 to TRBJ2-7; 8 bases fit TRBD1. This CDR3 has 15 residues. J was trimmed by 2 bases and V by 1 base; bases with no gene match: 4. The DNA for the CDR3 is TGTGCCAGCAGTTTAGGTAGGACAGGGACCTACGAGCAGTACTTC. This codes for CASSLGRTGTYEQYF.

This clonotype occurred a few times. The chain uses TRBV25-1 and TRBJ2-5; D is perhaps TRBD1 or TRBD2 (5 bases each). Germline V gives CDR1 MGHDK, CDR2 SYGVNS. Trimming cost V 7 bases and J 1 base, with 19 bases left between them. The CDR3 is 16 amino acids. As DNA, the CDR3 is TGTGCCAGCAACGGCGGGCAGGGTGGGGTCCAAGAGACCCAGTACTTC. This codes for CASNGGQGGVQETQYF.

The rearrangement joins TRBV6-5 to TRBJ2-3; TRBD1 matches at 8 bases. Looked up from germline, CDR1 is MNHEY and CDR2 is SVGAGI. The CDR3 totals 13 residues. The V and J ends lost 11 bases and 1 base, in that order; junction bases with no gene match: 5. The CDR3: CAVRGQGTDTQYF. The CDR3 DNA reads TGTGCCGTCCGGGGACAGGGCACAGATACGCAGTATTTT.

This clonotype has more than one count but fewer than ten. The chain combines TRBV20-1 with TRBJ2-7; D might be TRBD2 (6 bases). CDR1 and CDR2 (germline): DFQATT, SNEGSKA (reference sequence). The CDR3 consists of 14 residues. Deletions cut 5 bases from V and 2 bases from J, with 16 bases between. The CDR3 DNA reads as TGCAGTGCTTACGTACCGGGGGTGCCCTACGAGCAGTACTTC. Protein product: CSAYVPGVPYEQYF.

The chain employs TRBV2 and TRBJ2-1, with D unclear. Trimming left V 2 bases short and J 6 bases short, with 5 bases between. Germline V CDR1 and CDR2: SNHLY, FYNNEI. This CDR3 has 12 residues. The CDR3 nucleotides are TGTGCCAGCAGTGAACGAACCAATGAGCAGTTCTTC. This translates into CASSERTNEQFF.

The genes are TRBV5-1 and TRBJ2-5; the match to TRBD1 covers 8 bases. This CDR3 has 15 residues. V shed 4 bases, J shed 4 bases, and the junction held 9 bases outside the gene matches. Germline V gives CDR1 SGHRS, CDR2 YFSETQ. CDR3 residues: CASSTGTGSGETQYF. In DNA, the CDR3 is TGCGCCAGCAGCACGGGGACAGGATCGGGAGAGACCCAGTACTTC.

This clonotype turned up a few times. Sequence at one end of the junction differs from germline and may be a read error. The CDR3 sequence is CASSGDRRNEKLVF. CDR3 in DNA: TGTGCCAGCAGTGGGGACAGACGAAATGAAAAACTGGTTTTT. The chain employs TRBV2 and TRBJ1-4, with 7 bases lining up with TRBD1. The CDR3 has 14 residues. Per germline, CDR1 SNHLY and CDR2 FYNNEI.

The chain is built from TRBV7-2 and TRBJ2-5; 7 bases align to TRBD2. The CDR3 is made up of 15 amino acids. CDR1 is SGHTA and CDR2 is FQGNSA in the germline V gene. After removal of 2 bases from V and 6 bases from J, the junction contained 9 bases not matched to a gene. This chain's CDR3 is CASSLSWGGEQTQYF. CDR3 nucleotides: TGTGCCAGCAGCTTAAGTTGGGGAGGGGAACAGACCCAGTACTTC. Using reference TRBV7-2 and TRBJ2-5 for the parts outside the CDR3, the full variable domain is GAGVSQSPSNKVTEKGKDVELRCDPISGHTALYWYRQSLGQGLEFLIYFQGNSAPDKSGLPSDRFSAERTGGSVSTLTIQRTQQEDSAVYLCASSLSWGGEQTQYFGPGTRLLVL.

This clonotype was picked up one time. The chain is built from TRBV28 and TRBJ1-6; possibly TRBD1 for D (5 bases). Germline CDR1 and CDR2: MDHEN and SYDVKM. This CDR3 contains 18 residues. V lost 6 bases, J lost 0 bases, and 18 bases lay in between. The CDR3 DNA sequence: TGTGCCAGCAGCCAAATCTCAGGGTCAAGCTCCTATAATTCACCCCTCCACTTT. This gives the protein CASSQISGSSSYNSPLHF.

This sequence joins TRBV12-3 or TRBV12-4 and TRBJ1-2; D possibly corresponds to TRBD1 (6 bases). V was cut by 0 bases and J by 6 bases, with 8 bases left in between. The CDR3 consists of 13 residues. The CDR3 reads CASSLADRHGYTF. CDR3 DNA sequence: TGTGCCAGCAGTTTAGCCGACAGGCATGGCTACACCTTC.

The genes are TRBV12-5 and TRBJ2-2, with D perhaps TRBD2 (6 bases). The CDR3 is 15 residues long. Trimming took off 6 bases at V and 6 bases at J, with 17 bases between the two ends. Germline V gene data show CDR1 as LGHNT and CDR2 as FRNRAP. DNA of the CDR3: TGTGCTAGTGGGCCCGACTACCCTAGCGCCGGGGAGCTGTTTTTT. Translation gives CASGPDYPSAGELFF.

The chain has TRBV2 and TRBJ2-7; 8 bases map to TRBD1. Germline trimming cut 7 bases from V and 7 bases from J; bases unmatched to any gene: 9. Germline loops: CDR1 SNHLY, CDR2 FYNNEI. The CDR3 has 13 residues. The CDR3: CASMGQVVGEQYF. The CDR3 coding sequence is TGTGCCAGCATGGGACAGGTAGTGGGTGAGCAGTACTTC.

Only a few counts were recorded for this clonotype. J is TRBJ2-4 and V is TRBV7-2; possible D gene TRBD1, 5 bases. The CDR3 has 14 residues. CDR1 is SGHTA and CDR2 is FQGNSA in the germline V gene. The V end was cut by 2 bases, the J end by 8 bases, with 13 bases between. CDR3 DNA sequence: TGTGCCAGCAGCTTAACCCCAGGGAATGACATTCAGTACTTC. Translated: CASSLTPGNDIQYF.

The rearrangement joins TRBV7-2 to TRBJ2-2; D remains unclear. V lost 5 bases and J lost 8, with 9 bases in between. The CDR3 runs 12 residues. Germline CDR1 and CDR2: SGHTA and FQGNSA. The CDR3: CASSGVVGELFF. CDR3 DNA: TGTGCCAGCAGCGGGGTCGTGGGGGAGCTGTTTTTT.

This clonotype was detected ten times or more. The gene calls are TRBV6-1 and TRBJ2-7; D may correspond to TRBD1 or TRBD2 (5 bases each). Germline V lookup: CDR1 MNHNS, CDR2 SASEGT. The V end was cut by 3 bases, the J end by 6 bases, with 9 bases between. The CDR3 is 12 amino acids. The CDR3 DNA reads as TGTGCCAGCAGTGAGATGGGACGCGAGCAGTACTTC. Translated, it gives CASSEMGREQYF.

This sequence joins TRBV29-1 and TRBJ2-4; D perhaps matches TRBD1 (6 bases). Germline-derived CDR1 and CDR2 are SQVTM and ANQGSEA. The CDR3 loop spans 15 amino acids. The germline V and J ends were trimmed by 6 bases and 0 bases, with 15 bases remaining between them. The DNA for the CDR3 is TGCAGCGTCAGTGGGACAATTCTAGCCAAAAACATTCAGTACTTC. The encoded protein is CSVSGTILAKNIQYF.

The CDR3 loop is CASSVEGRGLQEKLFF. In DNA form, the CDR3 reads TGTGCCAGCAGCGTAGAGGGCAGGGGGCTGCAAGAAAAACTGTTTTTT. V is TRBV9 and J is TRBJ1-4; TRBD1 matches at 8 bases. The CDR3 totals 16 residues. Germline CDR1 reads SGDLS; CDR2 reads YYNGEE. V trimming: 0 bases; J trimming: 8 bases; junction bases outside the gene matches: 9.

This clonotype was seen a handful of times. A much more abundant neighbour one base away suggests this may be a read error. V usage is TRBV28 and J usage is TRBJ2-7; D gene uncertain. The germline V gene has CDR1 MDHEN and CDR2 SYDVKM. This CDR3 is 13 amino acids long. CDR3: CASSLSPSYEQCF. Written as DNA, the CDR3 is TGTGCCAGCAGTTTGTCCCCCTCCTACGAGCAGTGCTTC.

This clonotype was detected only a few times. The J gene is TRBJ2-3, the V gene TRBV4-2; possible D gene TRBD2, 5 bases. CDR3 length: 17 residues. The germline V and J ends were trimmed by 4 bases and 2 bases, with 19 bases remaining between them. CDR1 and CDR2 from the germline V gene are LGHNA and YNFKEQ. CDR3: CASSLREGAETTDTQYF. The DNA of the CDR3 is TGTGCCAGCAGCCTTCGGGAAGGTGCGGAGACCACAGATACGCAGTATTTT.

V is TRBV14 and J is TRBJ1-2; D call uncertain. V gave up 2 bases and J gave up 4 bases, with 5 bases separating them. Germline V gene sequence: CDR1 SGHDN, CDR2 FVKESK. This CDR3 has 12 residues. CDR3 sequence (DNA): TGTGCCAGCAGCCAATTCATCTATGGCTACACCTTC. Its translation is CASSQFIYGYTF.

This chain joins TRBV7-3 and TRBJ2-5, with TRBD2 identical over 7 bases. The CDR3 is 14 amino acids. Germline CDR1 reads SGHTA; CDR2 reads FQGTGA. V lost 6 bases, J lost 2 bases, and 6 bases stayed unmatched. The CDR3 DNA reads as TGTGCCAGCAGTAAAAACGGGGGGCAAGAGACCCAGTACTTC. It is translated as CASSKNGGQETQYF.

This clonotype was picked up a small number of times. This rearrangement joins TRBV19 to TRBJ2-2; D is perhaps TRBD1 (7 bases). The germline V and J ends were trimmed by 6 bases and 7 bases, with 21 bases remaining between them. Germline CDR1 reads LNHDA; CDR2 reads SQIVND (reference sequence). The CDR3 contains 16 residues. The CDR3 bases are TGTGCCAGTAGGGGAGGAAACAGGGGAGTTAGCGGGGAGCTGTTTTTT. Amino acids: CASRGGNRGVSGELFF.

This sequence joins TRBV2 and TRBJ1-2, with 10 bases identical to TRBD1. V shed 10 bases, J shed 3 bases, and the junction held 14 bases outside the gene matches. Germline CDR1 SNHLY, CDR2 FYNNEI. The CDR3 spans 16 residues. Here the CDR3 reads CATRQGAGQWDYGYTF. CDR3 sequence (DNA): TGTGCCACCAGACAGGGGGCTGGTCAATGGGACTATGGCTACACCTTC.

The chain recombines TRBV5-5 with TRBJ1-5, with D hard to call. The CDR3 extends over 15 amino acids. V was shortened by 1 base and J by 3 bases, with 11 bases between the two germline ends. Germline-derived CDR1 and CDR2 are SGHKS and YYEKEE (reference sequence). The CDR3 DNA sequence: TGTGCCAGCAGCTTGAGACGGGAGGACAATCAGCCCCAGCATTTT. Its translation: CASSLRREDNQPQHF.

The genes are TRBV30 and TRBJ2-2; D not certain. V lost 0 bases and J 6 bases, leaving 17 bases between the germline ends. This CDR3 has 16 amino acids. Per germline, CDR1 GTSNPN and CDR2 SVGIG (reference sequence). The CDR3 nucleotides are TGTGCCTGGAGTGTAGTCAGGAGTCCGGGCGCCGGGGAGCTGTTTTTT. It translates to CAWSVVRSPGAGELFF.